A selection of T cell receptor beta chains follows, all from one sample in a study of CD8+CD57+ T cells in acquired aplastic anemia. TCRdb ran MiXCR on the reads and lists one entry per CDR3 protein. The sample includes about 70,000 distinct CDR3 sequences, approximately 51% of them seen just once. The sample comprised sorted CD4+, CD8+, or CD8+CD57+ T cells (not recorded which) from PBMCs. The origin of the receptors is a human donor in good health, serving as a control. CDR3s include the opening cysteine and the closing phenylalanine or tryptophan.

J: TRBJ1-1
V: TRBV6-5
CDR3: CASSLGRGSIGTEAFF

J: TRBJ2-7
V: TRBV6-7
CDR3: CASSYGDRARSYEQYF

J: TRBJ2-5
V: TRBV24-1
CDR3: CATSGTSGEETQYF

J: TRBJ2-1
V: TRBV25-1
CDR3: CASNPLAGPLDEQFF

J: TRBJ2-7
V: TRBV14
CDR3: CASSLSAGTSGSRGAYEQYF

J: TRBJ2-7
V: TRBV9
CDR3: CASSVRLANEQYF

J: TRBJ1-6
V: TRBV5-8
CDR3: CASSLVSYNSPLHF

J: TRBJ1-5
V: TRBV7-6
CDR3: CASRQQGAGGQPQHF

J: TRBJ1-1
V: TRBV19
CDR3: CASSPQTGWNTEAFF

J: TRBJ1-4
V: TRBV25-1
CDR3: CASSNPGTINEKLFF

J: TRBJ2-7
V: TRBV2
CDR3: CASYPRATGSTHEQYF

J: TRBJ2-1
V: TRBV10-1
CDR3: CASILLAGPRDEAQFF

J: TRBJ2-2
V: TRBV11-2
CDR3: CASSVGRTNTGELFF

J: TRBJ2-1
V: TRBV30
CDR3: CAWSVLETNEQFF

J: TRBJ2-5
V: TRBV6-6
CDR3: CASSYGEEGETQYF

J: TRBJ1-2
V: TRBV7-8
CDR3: CASSSTANVYGYTF

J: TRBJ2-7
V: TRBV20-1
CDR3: CSARGGDYEQYF

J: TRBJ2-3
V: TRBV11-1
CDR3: CASNEGQGSTDTQYF

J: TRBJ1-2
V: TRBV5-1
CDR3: CASSLFGYTF

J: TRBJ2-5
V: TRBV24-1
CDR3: CATSDTTEETQYF

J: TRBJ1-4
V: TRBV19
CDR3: CASSSGEIHEKLFF

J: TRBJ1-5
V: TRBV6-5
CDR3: CASSYAGNQPQHF

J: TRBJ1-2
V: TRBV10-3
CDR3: CAISDRQGMVYGYTF

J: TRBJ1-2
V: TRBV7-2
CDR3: CASSLLTDDGYTF

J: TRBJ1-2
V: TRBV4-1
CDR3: CASSQDRGAGYTF

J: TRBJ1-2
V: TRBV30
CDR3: CAWSLGVLYYGYTF

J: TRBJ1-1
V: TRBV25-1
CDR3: CASSEPLAVGAPAEAFF

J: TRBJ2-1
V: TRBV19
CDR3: CASSISRYNEQFF

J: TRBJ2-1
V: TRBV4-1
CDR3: CASSQEGLAGVGQFF

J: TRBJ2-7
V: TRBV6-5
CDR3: CASSFLDPNEQYF

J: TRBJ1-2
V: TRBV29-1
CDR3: CSVDLGVGHTF

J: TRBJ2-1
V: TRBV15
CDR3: CATSRDIRASGNPYNEQFF

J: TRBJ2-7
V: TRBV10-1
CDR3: CASSGVNLAGDHYEQYF

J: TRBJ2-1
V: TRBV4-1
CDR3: CASSPRAGLSAEQFF

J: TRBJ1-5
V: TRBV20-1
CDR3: CSAMKGGNQPQHF

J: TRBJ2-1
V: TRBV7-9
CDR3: CASSQEGGHEQFF

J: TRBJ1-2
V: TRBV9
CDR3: CASSVGVGFGYTF

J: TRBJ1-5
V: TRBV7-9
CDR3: CASSPGGGQPQHF

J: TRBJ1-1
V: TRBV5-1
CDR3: CASSFGQSDTEAFF

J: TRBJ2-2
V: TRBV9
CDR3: CASSERQGADGELFF

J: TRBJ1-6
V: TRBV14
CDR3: CASSQKTGFNSPLHF

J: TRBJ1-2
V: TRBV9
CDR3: CASSVGRSEGYTF

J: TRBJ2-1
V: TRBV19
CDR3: CASSIDNELAGINEQFF

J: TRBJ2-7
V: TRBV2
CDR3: CASSPLAYGSGEQYF

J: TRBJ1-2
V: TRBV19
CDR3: CASSFGLGTGNYGYTF

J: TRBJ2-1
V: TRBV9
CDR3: CASSRTYTNNEQFF

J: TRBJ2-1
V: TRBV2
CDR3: CATRGGGLEEQFF

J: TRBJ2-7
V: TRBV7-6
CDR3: CASSLAGGHTNEQYF

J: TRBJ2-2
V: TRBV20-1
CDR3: CSASGASGELFF

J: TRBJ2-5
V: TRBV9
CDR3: CASSVVASRGETQYF

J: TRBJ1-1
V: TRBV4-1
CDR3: CASSQGRGGLNTEAFF

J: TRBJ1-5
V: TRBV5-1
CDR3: CASSSGQGTQPQHF

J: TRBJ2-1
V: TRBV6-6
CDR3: CASSYSGTSYNEQFF

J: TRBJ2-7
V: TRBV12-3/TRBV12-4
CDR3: CASSFSQGSYEQYF

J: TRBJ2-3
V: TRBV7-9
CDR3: CASSLTSWDTQYF

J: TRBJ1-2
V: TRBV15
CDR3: CATSITGVAEGYTF

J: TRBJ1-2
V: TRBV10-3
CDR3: CAIIGTRENGYTF

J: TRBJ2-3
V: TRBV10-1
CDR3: CASSEPLEGDTQYF